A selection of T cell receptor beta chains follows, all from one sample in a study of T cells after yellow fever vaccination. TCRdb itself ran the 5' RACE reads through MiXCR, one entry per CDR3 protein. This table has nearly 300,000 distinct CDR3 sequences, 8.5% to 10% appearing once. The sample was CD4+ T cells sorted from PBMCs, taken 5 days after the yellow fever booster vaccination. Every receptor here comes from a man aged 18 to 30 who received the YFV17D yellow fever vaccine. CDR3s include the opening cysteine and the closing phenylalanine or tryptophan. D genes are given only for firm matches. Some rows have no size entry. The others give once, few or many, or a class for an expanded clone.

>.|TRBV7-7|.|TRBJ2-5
TGTGCCAGCAGCTTGACCACAACGGAGACCCAGTACTTC
CASSLTTTETQYF
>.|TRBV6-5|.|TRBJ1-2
TGTGCCAGCAGGGGGACTCTGGAGAGGGGCTACACCTTC
CASRGTLERGYTF
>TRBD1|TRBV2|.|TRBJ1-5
TGTGCCAGCAGTGAACACAGGGGAGATGGTCAGCCCCAGCATTTT
CASSEHRGDGQPQHF
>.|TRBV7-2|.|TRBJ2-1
TGTGCCAGCATCCTTGTCCCCTACAATGAGCAGTTCTTC
CASILVPYNEQFF
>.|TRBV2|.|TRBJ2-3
TGTGCCAGCACGGCCTCGGACAGCACAGATACGCAGTATTTT
CASTASDSTDTQYF
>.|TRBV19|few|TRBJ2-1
TGTGCCAGTATGGCAGGGGGGGCCTCCAATGAGCAGTTCTTC
CASMAGGASNEQFF
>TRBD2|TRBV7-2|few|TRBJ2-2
TGTGCCAGCAGCTTAGCAGCGGGGGGCCACAACACCGGGGAGCTGTTTTTT
CASSLAAGGHNTGELFF
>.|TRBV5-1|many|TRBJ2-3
TGCGCCAGCAGGTTCGGGGATACGCAGTATTTT
CASRFGDTQYF
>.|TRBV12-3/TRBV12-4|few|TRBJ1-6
.
CASSFGPGEESPLHF
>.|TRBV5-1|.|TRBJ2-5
TGCGCCAGCAGCCTGGGGAGGACGGAGACCCAGTACTTC
CASSLGRTETQYF
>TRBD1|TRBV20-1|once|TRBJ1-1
TGCAGTGCTAGAGATTGGGCAGGGGGGGAGGAAGCTTTCTTT
CSARDWAGGEEAFF
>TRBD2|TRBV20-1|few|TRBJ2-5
TGCAGTGCTTTAGCGGGGGGTGGAGAGACCCAGTACTTC
CSALAGGGETQYF
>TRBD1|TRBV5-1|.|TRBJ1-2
TGCGCCAGCAGCTCTTGGACAGGGCAAGATGGCTACACCTTC
CASSSWTGQDGYTF
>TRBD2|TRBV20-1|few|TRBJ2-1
TGCAGTGCTAGTCCGTCTAGCGGGGGAGACAATGAGCAGTTCTTC
CSASPSSGGDNEQFF
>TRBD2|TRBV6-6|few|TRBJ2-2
TGTGCCAGCAGGGGGACTAGCGGATACACCGGGGAGCTGTTTTTT
CASRGTSGYTGELFF
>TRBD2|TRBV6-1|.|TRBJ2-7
TGTGCCAGCAGTGAAAGGGGAGGGTCAGGATACGAGCAGTACTTC
CASSERGGSGYEQYF
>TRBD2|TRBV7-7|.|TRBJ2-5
TGTGCTAGCAGCTTAGGGACTAGCGCGGAGACCCAGTACTTC
CASSLGTSAETQYF
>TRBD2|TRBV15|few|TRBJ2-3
TGTGCCACCAGCAGAGTACTAGCGGGGGCAGATACGCAGTATTTT
CATSRVLAGADTQYF
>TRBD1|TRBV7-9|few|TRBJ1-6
TGTGCCAGCAGCTGGGGGACAGGGGAATCACCCCTCCACTTT
CASSWGTGESPLHF
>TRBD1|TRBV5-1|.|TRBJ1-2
TGCGCCAGCAGCTTGGCCTTGGACAGGGGGCCCGATGGCTACACCTTC
CASSLALDRGPDGYTF
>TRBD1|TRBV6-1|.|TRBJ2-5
TGTGCCAGTTCCGGGACAGGAAAGACCCAGTACTTC
CASSGTGKTQYF
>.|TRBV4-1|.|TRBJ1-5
TGCGCCAGCAGCCAAGAGGTCCAGGGAAACTATCAGCCCCAGCATTTT
CASSQEVQGNYQPQHF
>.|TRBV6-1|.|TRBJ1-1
TGTGCCAGCAGTGATCCCCGATACACTGAAGCTTTCTTT
CASSDPRYTEAFF
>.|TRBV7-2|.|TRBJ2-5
TGTGCCAGCAGCTTCACGCAGGGAAGGGAGACCCAGTACTTC
CASSFTQGRETQYF
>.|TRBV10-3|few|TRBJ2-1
TGTGCCATCAGTGATGGGGGGACCCCCTACAATGAGCAGTTCTTC
CAISDGGTPYNEQFF
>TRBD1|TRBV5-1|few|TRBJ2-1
TGCGCCAGCAGCTTGGGAGGACAGGGGTACAATGAGCAGTTCTTC
CASSLGGQGYNEQFF
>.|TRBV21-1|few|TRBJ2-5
TGTGCCAGCAGCAAAGCCGGGGTTGGGTACCAAGAGACCCAGTACTTC
CASSKAGVGYQETQYF
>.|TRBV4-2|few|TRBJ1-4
TGTGCCAGCAGCCTTTCAGGGATGGCGGATGAAAAACTGTTTTTT
CASSLSGMADEKLFF
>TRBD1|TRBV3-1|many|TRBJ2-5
TGTGCCAGCAGCAGACAGGGGGCCCAAGAGACCCAGTACTTC
CASSRQGAQETQYF
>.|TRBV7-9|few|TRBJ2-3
TGTGCCAGCAGCGGTCCGGTGGATACGCAGTATTTT
CASSGPVDTQYF
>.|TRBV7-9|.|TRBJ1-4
TGTGCCAGCAGCGGGGTACATCATGAAAAACTGTTTTTT
CASSGVHHEKLFF
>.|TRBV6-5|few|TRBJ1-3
TGTGCCAGCTCAAGGCTTCACGGAAACACCATATATTTT
CASSRLHGNTIYF